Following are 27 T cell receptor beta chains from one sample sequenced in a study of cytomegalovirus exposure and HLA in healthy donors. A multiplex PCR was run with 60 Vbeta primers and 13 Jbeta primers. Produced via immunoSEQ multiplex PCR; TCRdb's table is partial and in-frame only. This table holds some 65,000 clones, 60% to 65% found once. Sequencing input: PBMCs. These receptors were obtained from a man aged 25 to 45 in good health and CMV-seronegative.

CDR3 loop: CSVLTASTDTQYF. The CDR3, as DNA: TGCAGCGTTCTGACAGCCAGCACAGATACGCAGTATTTT. The chain combines TRBV29-1 with TRBJ2-3; tentative D call: TRBD1 (5 bases). The length of the CDR3 is 13 residues. V lost 5 bases and J lost 0, with 9 bases in between. Germline V gene sequence: CDR1 SQVTM, CDR2 ANQGSEA.

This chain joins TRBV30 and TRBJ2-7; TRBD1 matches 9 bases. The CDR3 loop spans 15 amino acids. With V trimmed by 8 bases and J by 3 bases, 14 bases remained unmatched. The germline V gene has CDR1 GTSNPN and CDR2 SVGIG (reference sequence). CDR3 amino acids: CAQYVPGQGHYEQYF. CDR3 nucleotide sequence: TGTGCCCAGTATGTCCCGGGACAGGGCCACTACGAGCAGTACTTC.

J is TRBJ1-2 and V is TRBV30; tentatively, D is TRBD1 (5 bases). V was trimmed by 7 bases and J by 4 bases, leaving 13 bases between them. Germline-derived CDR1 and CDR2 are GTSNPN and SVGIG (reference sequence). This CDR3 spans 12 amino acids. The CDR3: CASTRGSYGYTF. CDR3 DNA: TGTGCCTCAACACGGGGGTCCTATGGCTACACCTTC.

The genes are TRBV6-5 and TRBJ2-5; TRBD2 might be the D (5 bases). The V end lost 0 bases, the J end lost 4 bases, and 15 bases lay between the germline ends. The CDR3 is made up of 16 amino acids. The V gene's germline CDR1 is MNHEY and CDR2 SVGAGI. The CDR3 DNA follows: TGTGCCAGCAGTTACTCGAGTCCCCCCGAGGGAGAGACCCAGTACTTC. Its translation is CASSYSSPPEGETQYF.

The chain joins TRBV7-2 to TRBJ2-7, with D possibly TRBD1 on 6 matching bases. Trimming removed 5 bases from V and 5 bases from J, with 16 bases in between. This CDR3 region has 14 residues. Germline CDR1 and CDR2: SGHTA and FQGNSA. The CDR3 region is CASSPNRVSHEQYF. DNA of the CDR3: TGTGCCAGCAGCCCAAACAGGGTTTCCCACGAGCAGTACTTC.

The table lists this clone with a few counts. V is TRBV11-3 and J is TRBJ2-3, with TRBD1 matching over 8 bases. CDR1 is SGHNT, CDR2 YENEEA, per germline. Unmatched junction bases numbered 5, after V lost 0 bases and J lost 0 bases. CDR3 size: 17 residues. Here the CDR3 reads CASSLDLGTGSTDTQYF. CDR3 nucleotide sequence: TGTGCCAGCAGCTTAGATCTGGGGACAGGTAGCACAGATACGCAGTATTTT.

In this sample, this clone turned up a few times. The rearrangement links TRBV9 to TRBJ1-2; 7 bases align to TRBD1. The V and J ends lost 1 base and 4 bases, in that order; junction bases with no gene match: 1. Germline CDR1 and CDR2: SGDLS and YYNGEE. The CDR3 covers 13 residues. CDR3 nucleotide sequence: TGTGCCAGCAGCGTATGGGACAGCTATGGCTACACCTTC. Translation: CASSVWDSYGYTF.

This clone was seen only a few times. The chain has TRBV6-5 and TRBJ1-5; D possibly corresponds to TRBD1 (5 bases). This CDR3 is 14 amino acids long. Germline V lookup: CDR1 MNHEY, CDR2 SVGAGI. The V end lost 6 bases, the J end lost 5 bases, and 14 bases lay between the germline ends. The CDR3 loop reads CASSRGGVDQPQHF. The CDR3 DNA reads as TGTGCCAGCAGCCGCGGGGGGGTTGATCAGCCCCAGCATTTT.

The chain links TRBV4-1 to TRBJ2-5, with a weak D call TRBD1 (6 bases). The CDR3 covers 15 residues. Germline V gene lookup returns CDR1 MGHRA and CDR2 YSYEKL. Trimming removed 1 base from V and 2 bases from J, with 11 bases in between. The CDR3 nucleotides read TGCGCCAGCAGCCAAGCGGTGGACAGTCAAGAGACCCAGTACTTC. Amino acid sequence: CASSQAVDSQETQYF.

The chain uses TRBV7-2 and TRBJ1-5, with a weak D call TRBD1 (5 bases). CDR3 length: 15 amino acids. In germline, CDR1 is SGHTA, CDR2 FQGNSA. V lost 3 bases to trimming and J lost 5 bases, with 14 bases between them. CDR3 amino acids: CASSLLTAWDQPQHF. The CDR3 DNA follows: TGTGCCAGCAGCTTGCTGACAGCATGGGATCAGCCCCAGCATTTT. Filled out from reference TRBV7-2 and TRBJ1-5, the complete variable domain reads GAGVSQSPSNKVTEKGKDVELRCDPISGHTALYWYRQSLGQGLEFLIYFQGNSAPDKSGLPSDRFSAERTGGSVSTLTIQRTQQEDSAVYLCASSLLTAWDQPQHFGDGTRLSIL.

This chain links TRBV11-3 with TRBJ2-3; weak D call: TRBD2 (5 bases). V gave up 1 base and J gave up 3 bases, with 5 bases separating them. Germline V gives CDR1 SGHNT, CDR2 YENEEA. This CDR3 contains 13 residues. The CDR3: CASSLGGTDTQYF. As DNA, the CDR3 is TGTGCCAGCAGCTTAGGCGGGACAGATACGCAGTATTTT. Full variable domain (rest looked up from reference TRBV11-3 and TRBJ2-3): EAGVVQSPRYKIIEKKQPVAFWCNPISGHNTLYWYLQNLGQGPELLIRYENEEAVDDSQLPKDRFSAERLKGVDSTLKIQPAELGDSAVYLCASSLGGTDTQYFGPGTRLTVL.

The CDR3 DNA reads TGTGCCAGTAGCCCTCTCAGGGATGAAAAACTGTTTTTT. Its protein is CASSPLRDEKLFF. The J gene is TRBJ1-4, the V gene TRBV19; possibly TRBD1 for D (5 bases). Trimming cost V 6 bases and J 6 bases, with 11 bases left between them. Germline CDR1 and CDR2: LNHDA and SQIVND (reference sequence). The CDR3 extends over 13 amino acids.

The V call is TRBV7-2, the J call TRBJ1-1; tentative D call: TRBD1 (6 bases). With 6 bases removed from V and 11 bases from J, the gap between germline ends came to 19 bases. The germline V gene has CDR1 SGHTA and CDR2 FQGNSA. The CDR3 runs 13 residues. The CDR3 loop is CASRPGGGLKAFF. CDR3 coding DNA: TGTGCCAGCAGACCCGGGGGGGGGCTGAAGGCTTTCTTT.

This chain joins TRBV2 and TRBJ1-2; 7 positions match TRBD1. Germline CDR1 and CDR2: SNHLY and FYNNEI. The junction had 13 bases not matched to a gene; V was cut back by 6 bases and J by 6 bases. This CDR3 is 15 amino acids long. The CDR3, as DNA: TGTGCCAGCAGGGAGACAGGGAACGGCAAGGATGGCTACACCTTC. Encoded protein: CASRETGNGKDGYTF.

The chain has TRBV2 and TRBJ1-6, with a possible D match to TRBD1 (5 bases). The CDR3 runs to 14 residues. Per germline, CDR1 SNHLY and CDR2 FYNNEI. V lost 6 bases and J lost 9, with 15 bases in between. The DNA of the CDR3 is TGTGCCAGCAGGGCCGGAGGGGTTACTTCACCCCTCCACTTT. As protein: CASRAGGVTSPLHF.

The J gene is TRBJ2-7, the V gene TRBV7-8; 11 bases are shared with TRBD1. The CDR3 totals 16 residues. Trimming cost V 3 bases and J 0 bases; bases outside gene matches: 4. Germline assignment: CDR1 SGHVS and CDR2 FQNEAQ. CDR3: CASSFSGTGGSYEQYF. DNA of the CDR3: TGTGCCAGCAGCTTTAGCGGGACAGGGGGCTCCTACGAGCAGTACTTC.

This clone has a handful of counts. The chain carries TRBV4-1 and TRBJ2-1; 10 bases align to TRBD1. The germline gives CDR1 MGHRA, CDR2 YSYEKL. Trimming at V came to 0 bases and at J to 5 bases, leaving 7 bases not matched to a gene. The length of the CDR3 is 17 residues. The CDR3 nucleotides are TGCGCCAGCAGCCAAGATTCGGGACAGGGGATCCACAATGAGCAGTTCTTC. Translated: CASSQDSGQGIHNEQFF.

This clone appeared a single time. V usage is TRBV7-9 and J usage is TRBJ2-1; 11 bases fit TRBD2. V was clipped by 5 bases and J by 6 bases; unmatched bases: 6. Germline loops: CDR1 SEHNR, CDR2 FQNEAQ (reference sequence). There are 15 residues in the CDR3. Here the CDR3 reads CASSQGLAVANEQFF. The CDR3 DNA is TGTGCCAGCAGCCAGGGACTAGCGGTCGCCAATGAGCAGTTCTTC.

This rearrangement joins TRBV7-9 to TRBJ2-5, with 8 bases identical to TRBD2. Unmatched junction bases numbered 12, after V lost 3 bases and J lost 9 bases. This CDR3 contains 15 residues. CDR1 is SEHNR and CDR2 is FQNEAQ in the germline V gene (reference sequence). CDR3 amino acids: CASSFVGAGGAAQYF. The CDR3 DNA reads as TGTGCCAGCAGCTTCGTGGGGGCGGGGGGAGCGGCCCAGTACTTC.

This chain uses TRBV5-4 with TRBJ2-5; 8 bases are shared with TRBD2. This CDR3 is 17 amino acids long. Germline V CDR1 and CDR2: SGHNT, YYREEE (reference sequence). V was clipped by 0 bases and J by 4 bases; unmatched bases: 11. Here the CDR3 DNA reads TGTGCCAGCAGCTTGGGGTCGGGGCGGGGGGTTACAGAGACCCAGTACTTC. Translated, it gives CASSLGSGRGVTETQYF.

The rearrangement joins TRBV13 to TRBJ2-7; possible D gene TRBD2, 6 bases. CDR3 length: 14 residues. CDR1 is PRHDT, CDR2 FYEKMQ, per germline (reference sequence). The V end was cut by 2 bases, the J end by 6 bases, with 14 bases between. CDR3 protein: CASSLSWEEGEQYF. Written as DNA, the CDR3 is TGTGCCAGCAGCTTAAGTTGGGAGGAGGGCGAGCAGTACTTC.

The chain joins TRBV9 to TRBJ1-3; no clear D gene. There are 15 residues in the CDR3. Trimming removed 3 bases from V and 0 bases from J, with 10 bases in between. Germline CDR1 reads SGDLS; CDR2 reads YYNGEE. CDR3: CASSAGSFSGNTIYF. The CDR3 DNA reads TGTGCCAGCAGCGCGGGGTCCTTCTCTGGAAACACCATATATTTT.

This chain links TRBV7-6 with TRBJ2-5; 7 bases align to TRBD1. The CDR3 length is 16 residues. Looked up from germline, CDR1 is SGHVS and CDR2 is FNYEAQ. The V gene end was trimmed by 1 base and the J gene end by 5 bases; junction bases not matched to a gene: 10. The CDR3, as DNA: TGTGCCAGCAGCTTAGAGGGGGCCTGGAATCGGGAGACCCAGTACTTC. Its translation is CASSLEGAWNRETQYF.

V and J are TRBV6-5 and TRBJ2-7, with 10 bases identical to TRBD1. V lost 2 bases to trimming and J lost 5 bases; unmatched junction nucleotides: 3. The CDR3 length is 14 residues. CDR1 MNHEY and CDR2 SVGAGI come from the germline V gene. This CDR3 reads CASSYLGQGNEQYF. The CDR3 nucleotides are TGTGCCAGCAGTTACCTGGGACAGGGGAACGAGCAGTACTTC.

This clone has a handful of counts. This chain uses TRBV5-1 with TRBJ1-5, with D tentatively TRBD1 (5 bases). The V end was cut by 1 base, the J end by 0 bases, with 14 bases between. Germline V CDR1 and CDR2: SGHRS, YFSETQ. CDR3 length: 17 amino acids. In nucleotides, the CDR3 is TGCGCCAGCAGCTTGTACTCGGGGGAAAGTAGCAATCAGCCCCAGCATTTT. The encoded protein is CASSLYSGESSNQPQHF.

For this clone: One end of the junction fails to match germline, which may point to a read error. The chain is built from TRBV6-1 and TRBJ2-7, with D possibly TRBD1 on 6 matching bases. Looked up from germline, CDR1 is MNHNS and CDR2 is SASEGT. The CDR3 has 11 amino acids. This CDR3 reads CASRDEGVVHF. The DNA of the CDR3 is TGTGCCAGCAGGGACGAGGGGGTGGTACACTTC.

CDR3: CASSQETGDNSPLHF. As DNA, the CDR3 is TGTGCCAGCTCACAAGAGACGGGGGATAATTCACCCCTCCACTTT. The chain is built from TRBV18 and TRBJ1-6, with a possible D match to TRBD1 (5 bases). CDR3 size: 15 residues. V lost 4 bases to trimming and J lost 5 bases, with 12 bases between them. CDR1 is KGHSH, CDR2 LQKENI, per germline.